This TCR beta chain is from a study of shared clonotypes between healthy human individuals. Study in general: Each donor's CD4 naive and CD4 memory cells filled three plates apiece, CD8 naive two, and CD8 memory one.

The germline V and J ends were trimmed by 5 bases and 2 bases, with 10 bases remaining between them. The CDR3 has 14 residues. Per the germline V gene, CDR1 is MNHNS and CDR2 is SASEGT. Each subset's genomic DNA was split evenly across several immunoSEQ plates. Only in-frame clones appear in the TCRdb table, and some are missing; sequencing was by immunoSEQ multiplex PCR. The table shows a few hundred thousand clones, with 65% occurring only once. The J gene is TRBJ2-1, the V gene TRBV6-1; D could derive from TRBD1 or TRBD2 (5 bases each). The source of this sequence is a man aged 30 to 45 in good health. Specimen: memory CD4+ T cells sorted from blood. Subset: CD45RA-negative fraction. CDR3 in DNA: TGTGCCAGCAGTTCTGGGGGACCCTACAATGAGCAGTTCTTC. It specifies CASSSGGPYNEQFF.